This TCR beta chain was documented in a study of blood T cell repertoires in COVID-19. Exposed participants came across a COVID-19 case within 2 weeks before study entry. CDR1 is MDHEN and CDR2 is SYDVKM in the germline V gene. This CDR3 is 16 amino acids long. V shed 6 bases, J shed 0 bases, and the junction held 5 bases outside the gene matches. Sequencing used immunoSEQ multiplex PCR; TCRdb keeps in-frame clones, though not all of them. The table shows approximately 200,000 clones, with over 70% occurring only once. The sequence derives from a woman aged 25 to 39 who had been exposed to COVID-19. The rearrangement uses TRBV28 and TRBJ1-3; 10 bases fit TRBD1. Specimen: PBMCs or T cells enriched from blood (not recorded which). The CDR3 sequence is CASRGTGVDSGNTIYF. Written as DNA, the CDR3 is TGTGCCAGCAGGGGGACAGGGGTCGACTCTGGAAACACCATATATTTT. Full variable domain (outside the CDR3, taken from reference TRBV28 and TRBJ1-3): DVKVTQSSRYLVKRTGEKVFLECVQDMDHENMFWYRQDPGLGLRLIYFSYDVKMKEKGDIPEGYSVSREKKERFSLILESASTNQTSMYLCASRGTGVDSGNTIYFGEGSWLTVV.